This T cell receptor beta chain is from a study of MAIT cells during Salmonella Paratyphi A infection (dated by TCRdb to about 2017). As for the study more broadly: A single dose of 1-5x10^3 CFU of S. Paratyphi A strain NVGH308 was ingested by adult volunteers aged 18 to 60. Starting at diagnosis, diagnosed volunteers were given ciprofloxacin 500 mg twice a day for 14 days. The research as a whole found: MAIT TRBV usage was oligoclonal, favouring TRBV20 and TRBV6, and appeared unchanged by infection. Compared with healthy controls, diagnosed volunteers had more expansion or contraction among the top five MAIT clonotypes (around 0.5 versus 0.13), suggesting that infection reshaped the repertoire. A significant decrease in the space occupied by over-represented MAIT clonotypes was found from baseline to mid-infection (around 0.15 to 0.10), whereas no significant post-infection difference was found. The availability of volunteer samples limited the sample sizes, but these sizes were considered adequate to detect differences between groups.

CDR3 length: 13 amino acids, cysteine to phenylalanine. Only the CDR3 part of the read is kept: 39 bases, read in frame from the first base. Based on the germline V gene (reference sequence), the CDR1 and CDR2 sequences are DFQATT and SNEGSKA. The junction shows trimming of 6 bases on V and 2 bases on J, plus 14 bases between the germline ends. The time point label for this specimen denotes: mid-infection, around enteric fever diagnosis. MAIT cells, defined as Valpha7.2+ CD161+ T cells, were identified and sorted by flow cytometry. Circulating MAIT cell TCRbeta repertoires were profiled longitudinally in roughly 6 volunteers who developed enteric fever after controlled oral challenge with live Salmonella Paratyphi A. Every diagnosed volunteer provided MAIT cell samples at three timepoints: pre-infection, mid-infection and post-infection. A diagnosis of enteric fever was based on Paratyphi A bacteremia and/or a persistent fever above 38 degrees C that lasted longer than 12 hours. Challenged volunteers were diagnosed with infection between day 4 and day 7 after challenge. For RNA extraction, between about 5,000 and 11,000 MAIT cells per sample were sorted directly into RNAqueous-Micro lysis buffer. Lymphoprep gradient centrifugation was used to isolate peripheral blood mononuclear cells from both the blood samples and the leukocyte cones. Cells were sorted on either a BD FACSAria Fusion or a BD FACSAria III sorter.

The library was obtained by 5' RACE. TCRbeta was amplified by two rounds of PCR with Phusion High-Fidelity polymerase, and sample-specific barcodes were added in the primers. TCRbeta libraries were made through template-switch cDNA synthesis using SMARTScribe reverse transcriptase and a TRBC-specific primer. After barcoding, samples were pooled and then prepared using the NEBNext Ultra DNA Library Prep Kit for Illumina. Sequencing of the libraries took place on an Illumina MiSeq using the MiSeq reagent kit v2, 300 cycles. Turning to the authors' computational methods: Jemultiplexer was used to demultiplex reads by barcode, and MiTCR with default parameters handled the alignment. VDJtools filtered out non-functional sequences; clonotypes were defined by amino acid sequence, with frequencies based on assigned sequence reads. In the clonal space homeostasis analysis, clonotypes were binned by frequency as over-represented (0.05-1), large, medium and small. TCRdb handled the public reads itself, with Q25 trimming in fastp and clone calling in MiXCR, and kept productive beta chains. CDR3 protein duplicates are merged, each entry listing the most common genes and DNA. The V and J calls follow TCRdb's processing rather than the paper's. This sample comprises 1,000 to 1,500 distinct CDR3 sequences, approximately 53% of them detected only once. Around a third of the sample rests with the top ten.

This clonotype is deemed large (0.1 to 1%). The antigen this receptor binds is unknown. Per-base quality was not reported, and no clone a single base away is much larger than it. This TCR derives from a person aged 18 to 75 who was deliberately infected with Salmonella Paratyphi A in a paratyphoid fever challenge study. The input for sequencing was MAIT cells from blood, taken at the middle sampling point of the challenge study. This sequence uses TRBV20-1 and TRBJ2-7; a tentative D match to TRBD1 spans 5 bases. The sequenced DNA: TGCAGTGCCGTGATCAGGGAACCCTACGAGCAGTACTTC. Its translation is CSAVIREPYEQYF.